This T cell receptor (beta chain) was sequenced in a study of T cell changes during pregnancy in multiple sclerosis. Germline values: CDR1 SEHNR, CDR2 FQNEAQ (reference sequence). Deletions cut 5 bases from V and 1 base from J, with 17 bases between. This CDR3 has 16 residues. Sequenced by immunoSEQ multiplex PCR; TCRdb stores in-frame clones only, minus some. This table holds around 63,000 clones, approximately 92% found once. J is TRBJ1-1 and V is TRBV7-9, with a tentative D call TRBD1 (5 bases). The specimen was CD8+ T cells from peripheral blood mononuclear cells, collected in the third trimester of pregnancy. The sequence was collected from a female donor in good health, enrolled as a control in a pregnancy study. The CDR3 coding sequence is TGTGCCAGCAGCCCACGTGAAGTAGGACAGAACACTGAAGCTTTCTTT. It encodes CASSPREVGQNTEAFF.